Presented here are 32 T cell receptor beta chains from one specimen sequenced in a study of human T cells and chemical hapten exposure. Time point noted: pre-sensitization, week 0. Treatment specified: therapeutic diphenylcyclopropenone sensitization with weekly scalp DPC. TCRdb redid the calling of the RACE reads with MiXCR, one entry per CDR3 protein. The data show fewer than 200,000 distinct CDR3 sequences, about 31% seen once. This sample comprised whole blood, obtained in connection with sensitization to the hapten diphenylcyclopropenone (DPC). The receptor set was obtained from a woman between 25 and 40 years old with alopecia areata. Some clones in this sample may be carry-over from other donors' samples.

This chain uses TRBV6-6 with TRBJ2-1; TRBD2 matches 13 bases. CDR3 length: 17 amino acids. With V trimmed by 5 bases and J by 7 bases, 11 bases remained unmatched. Looked up from germline, CDR1 is MNHNY and CDR2 is SVGAGI (reference sequence). CDR3 residues: CASSPPPGLAGTNEQFF. DNA for the CDR3: TGTGCCAGCAGTCCCCCCCCGGGACTAGCGGGGACAAATGAGCAGTTCTTC.

This chain connects TRBV28 to TRBJ1-4; maybe TRBD1 (5 bases). Per the germline V gene, CDR1 is MDHEN and CDR2 is SYDVKM. The CDR3 contains 15 residues. V was trimmed by 3 bases and J by 4 bases, leaving 12 bases between them. Written as DNA, the CDR3 is TGTGCCAGCAGTTTTCCCGGGACCGGTAATGAAAAACTGTTTTTT. Amino acids: CASSFPGTGNEKLFF.

This chain links TRBV6-5 with TRBJ2-1; TRBD2 agrees at 10 bases. V lost 7 bases and J lost 9; bases outside the gene matches: 9. Germline assignment: CDR1 MNHEY and CDR2 SVGAGI. This CDR3 region has 14 residues. The chain's CDR3 is CASTELAGTGEQFF. The CDR3 region has the DNA TGTGCCAGCACCGAACTAGCGGGAACGGGTGAGCAGTTCTTC.

This rearrangement joins TRBV7-2 to TRBJ1-2; 10 bases are a match to TRBD1. The germline CDR1 and CDR2 sequences are SGHTA and FQGNSA. This CDR3 is built from 15 residues. J gave up 3 bases and V 5 bases, and 6 bases lay outside the gene matches. In nucleotides, the CDR3 is TGTGCCAGCAGCCTGACAGGGGGCGCGTACTATGGCTACACCTTC. Translation gives CASSLTGGAYYGYTF.

As concerns this clonotype: Mismatch with germline at one junction end may stem from a read error. This chain connects TRBV28 to TRBJ1-5; D is uncertain. This CDR3 region has 14 residues. Germline CDR1 MDHEN, CDR2 SYDVKM. The DNA for the CDR3 is TGTGCCAACAGTTTGAGTTATAGCAATCAGCCCCAGCATTTT. This sequence encodes CANSLSYSNQPQHF.

The table lists this clonotype with many counts. The DNA of the CDR3 is TGTGCCAGCAGCCCAGGACAGGGGGCTTGGGAGACCCAGTACTTC. Protein: CASSPGQGAWETQYF. The chain links TRBV7-2 to TRBJ2-5, with 11 bases identical to TRBD1. With 5 bases clipped from V and 5 bases from J, the junction kept 7 bases outside the gene matches. This CDR3 has 15 amino acids. The germline V gene encodes CDR1 SGHTA and CDR2 FQGNSA.

This rearrangement joins TRBV2 to TRBJ1-1, with a tentative D call TRBD1 (6 bases). Trimming left V 3 bases short and J 11 bases short, with 19 bases between. Germline CDR1 and CDR2: SNHLY and FYNNEI. The length of the CDR3 is 14 residues. CDR3 in DNA: TGTGCCAGCAGTGATGTGATGGGGGGCGGTGGGGCTTTCTTT. Translation: CASSDVMGGGGAFF.

The chain employs TRBV29-1 and TRBJ2-3, with unresolved D. Trimming took 4 bases from V and 7 from J, leaving 6 bases between them. Germline V gene lookup returns CDR1 SQVTM and CDR2 ANQGSEA. This CDR3 region has 10 residues. Here the CDR3 DNA reads TGCAGCGTTGGGCCAAATACGCAGTATTTT. Protein sequence: CSVGPNTQYF.

The chain carries TRBV6-5 and TRBJ2-5, with 9 nucleotides matching TRBD1. After removal of 6 bases from V and 5 bases from J, the junction contained 4 bases not matched to a gene. The length of the CDR3 is 13 residues. Germline CDR1 and CDR2: MNHEY and SVGAGI. CDR3 in DNA: TGTGCCAGCAGACAGGGGGCCCTGGAGACCCAGTACTTC. It specifies CASRQGALETQYF.

The V gene is TRBV29-1, the J gene TRBJ2-4; D is uncertain. Trimming shortened V by 3 bases and J by 8 bases, and 8 bases separated the two germline ends. Germline CDR1 reads SQVTM; CDR2 reads ANQGSEA. This CDR3 contains 11 residues. The DNA of the CDR3 is TGCAGCGTTGAGGTGTATGACATTCAGTACTTC. Translating gives CSVEVYDIQYF. Combining the CDR3 with reference TRBV29-1 and TRBJ2-4 gives the whole variable domain SAVISQKPSRDICQRGTSLTIQCQVDSQVTMMFWYRQQPGQSLTLIATANQGSEATYESGFVIDKFPISRPNLTFSTLTVSNMSPEDSSIYLCSVEVYDIQYFGAGTRLSVL.

The chain joins TRBV15 to TRBJ2-3; D is unclear. The germline V and J ends were trimmed by 0 bases and 0 bases, with 1 base remaining between them. Germline values: CDR1 LNHNV, CDR2 YYDKDF (reference sequence). The CDR3 runs to 13 residues. The CDR3 DNA sequence: TGTGCCACCAGCAGAGAGAGCACAGATACGCAGTATTTT. Translating gives CATSRESTDTQYF.

This clonotype was detected a few times. The chain uses TRBV4-2 and TRBJ2-1; 8 nucleotides align to TRBD1. V was pared by 3 bases and J by 2 bases, with 3 bases of the junction left unmatched. From germline, CDR1 is LGHNA and CDR2 YNFKEQ. The CDR3 sequence is 15 residues long. The chain's CDR3 is CASSQDREAYNEQFF. CDR3 DNA sequence: TGTGCCAGCAGCCAGGACAGGGAGGCCTACAATGAGCAGTTCTTC.

This sequence joins TRBV7-9 and TRBJ2-3; maybe TRBD1 (6 bases). V was trimmed by 5 bases and J by 0 bases, leaving 9 bases between them. Germline CDR1 SEHNR, CDR2 FQNEAQ (reference sequence). The CDR3 contains 14 residues. CDR3 protein: CASSQGSSTDTQYF. The DNA of the CDR3 is TGTGCCAGCAGCCAGGGGTCTAGCACAGATACGCAGTATTTT.

The genes are TRBV5-6 and TRBJ2-1, with TRBD2 matching over 8 bases. The CDR3 loop spans 15 amino acids. Germline values: CDR1 SGHDT, CDR2 YYEEEE. The trim removed 2 bases at V and 4 bases at J, leaving 5 bases unmatched. CDR3 in amino acids: CASSFSGNQYNEQFF. DNA for the CDR3: TGTGCCAGCAGCTTTAGCGGGAATCAGTACAATGAGCAGTTCTTC.

V and J are TRBV7-2 and TRBJ1-1; D might be TRBD1 (6 bases). CDR3 length: 14 residues. V dropped 0 bases and J dropped 5 bases, with 10 bases sitting between them. The V gene's germline CDR1 is SGHTA and CDR2 FQGNSA. CDR3: CASSLAGHGTEAFF. CDR3 in DNA: TGTGCCAGCAGCTTAGCGGGACACGGGACTGAAGCTTTCTTT. Using reference TRBV7-2 and TRBJ1-1 for the parts outside the CDR3, the full variable domain is GAGVSQSPSNKVTEKGKDVELRCDPISGHTALYWYRQSLGQGLEFLIYFQGNSAPDKSGLPSDRFSAERTGGSVSTLTIQRTQQEDSAVYLCASSLAGHGTEAFFGQGTRLTVV.

This clonotype was detected only a few times. The V gene is TRBV29-1, the J gene TRBJ1-2; maybe TRBD1 (5 bases). V was cut by 4 bases and J by 0 bases, with 9 bases left in between. The CDR3 is 13 amino acids. Germline CDR1 is SQVTM and CDR2 is ANQGSEA. CDR3 protein: CSVVQGANYGYTF. In DNA form, the CDR3 reads TGCAGCGTTGTCCAGGGTGCTAACTATGGCTACACCTTC.

The chain recombines TRBV4-3 with TRBJ2-4, with a tentative D call TRBD2 (5 bases). The CDR3 has 13 residues. The V end lost 0 bases, the J end lost 12 bases, and 12 bases lay between the germline ends. The germline gives CDR1 LGHNA, CDR2 YSLEER. This CDR3 is CASSQDLGSSQYF. The CDR3 bases are TGCGCCAGCAGCCAAGATCTTGGGAGTTCTCAGTACTTC.

This clonotype was detected only once. The chain carries TRBV10-3 and TRBJ2-5, with 8 positions matching TRBD2. V shed 0 bases and J 4 bases; nucleotides not matched to a gene: 4. Germline CDR1 reads ENHRY; CDR2 reads SYGVKD. CDR3 length: 15 residues. The DNA of the CDR3 is TGTGCCATCAGTGAGTCGCTAGGACTAGCAGAGACCCAGTACTTC. Protein sequence: CAISESLGLAETQYF.

This clonotype was seen a handful of times. This chain joins TRBV29-1 and TRBJ2-1; 10 bases are shared with TRBD1. Germline V gives CDR1 SQVTM, CDR2 ANQGSEA. The V gene end was trimmed by 1 base and the J gene end by 5 bases; junction bases not matched to a gene: 2. This CDR3 spans 14 amino acids. The CDR3 protein is CSVEGDRGHNEQFF. In DNA form, the CDR3 reads TGCAGCGTTGAAGGGGACAGGGGCCACAATGAGCAGTTCTTC.

This clonotype was seen ten or more times. The chain has TRBV4-2 and TRBJ2-7; D may be TRBD2 (5 bases). The CDR3 is 14 amino acids. Trimming removed 5 bases at V and 2 bases at J, with 13 bases between. Germline assignment: CDR1 LGHNA and CDR2 YNFKEQ. The CDR3 coding sequence is TGTGCCAGCAGCTCAAGAGGGCAGGCCTACGAGCAGTACTTC. Its protein product is CASSSRGQAYEQYF.

This clonotype appeared a few times. The rearrangement joins TRBV29-1 to TRBJ2-3, with 12 bases that match TRBD2. The V gene's germline CDR1 is SQVTM and CDR2 ANQGSEA. V shed 4 bases and J 1 base; nucleotides not matched to a gene: 3. The CDR3 runs to 15 residues. CDR3 sequence (DNA): TGCAGCGTTGCGGGACTAGCGGGTCGCACAGATACGCAGTATTTT. Its translation is CSVAGLAGRTDTQYF.

The DNA for the CDR3 is TGTGCCAGCAGTTTATTTGTCCTGGGCTACAATGAGCAGTTCTTC. Its translation: CASSLFVLGYNEQFF. The rearrangement joins TRBV27 to TRBJ2-1; no definite D call. This CDR3 is 15 amino acids long. The V end was cut by 1 base, the J end by 3 bases, with 10 bases between. CDR1 and CDR2 (germline): MNHEY, SMNVEV (reference sequence).

This clonotype was seen more than once but under ten times. J is TRBJ1-1 and V is TRBV5-1; no firm D call. Trimming removed 1 base at V and 1 base at J, with 5 bases between. Per the germline V gene, CDR1 is SGHRS and CDR2 is YFSETQ. The CDR3 spans 13 residues. The CDR3 DNA sequence: TGCGCCAGCAGCTTGAGGTGGAACACTGAAGCTTTCTTT. Its translation is CASSLRWNTEAFF.

This clonotype was counted only a few times. V is TRBV2 and J is TRBJ1-3; D is unclear. CDR1 is SNHLY, CDR2 FYNNEI, per germline. The CDR3 runs to 14 residues. V lost 3 bases to trimming and J lost 0 bases, with 6 bases between them. The CDR3 DNA reads as TGTGCCAGCAGTGAGGCATACTCTGGAAACACCATATATTTT. This encodes CASSEAYSGNTIYF.

This rearrangement joins TRBV3-1 to TRBJ2-1; 14 bases align to TRBD2. CDR1 LGHDT and CDR2 YNNKEL come from the germline V gene (reference sequence). CDR3 length: 13 residues. J gave up 6 bases and V 10 bases, and 2 bases lay outside the gene matches. CDR3 bases: TGTGCCATCGGGACTAGCGGGGGCAATGAGCAGTTCTTC. Encoded protein: CAIGTSGGNEQFF.

This clonotype was found a few times. The chain couples TRBV11-2 to TRBJ1-3; maybe TRBD1 (5 bases). V lost 3 bases and J lost 3, with 9 bases in between. Germline CDR1 and CDR2: SGHAT and FQNNGV. The CDR3 covers 14 residues. Here the CDR3 reads CASSFGQGGNTIYF. CDR3 in DNA: TGTGCCAGCAGCTTCGGGCAGGGTGGAAACACCATATATTTT.

This chain uses TRBV5-1 with TRBJ1-2; the D is unclear. The germline gives CDR1 SGHRS, CDR2 YFSETQ. This CDR3 spans 13 amino acids. V dropped 3 bases and J dropped 2 bases, with 8 bases sitting between them. CDR3 bases: TGCGCCAGCAGCTCCTTCGACAACTATGGCTACACCTTC. Protein: CASSSFDNYGYTF. Complete variable domain (other parts from reference TRBV5-1 and TRBJ1-2): KAGVTQTPRYLIKTRGQQVTLSCSPISGHRSVSWYQQTPGQGLQFLFEYFSETQRNKGNFPGRFSGRQFSNSRSEMNVSTLELGDSALYLCASSSFDNYGYTFGSGTRLTVV.

This clonotype was seen a few times. This rearrangement joins TRBV5-1 to TRBJ2-3; D call uncertain. Germline CDR1 reads SGHRS; CDR2 reads YFSETQ. The ends were cut back, 5 bases at V and 2 bases at J, with 9 bases in the middle. This CDR3 region has 13 residues. CDR3 amino acids: CASRSVLTDTQYF. The DNA for the CDR3 is TGCGCCAGCAGATCGGTCCTCACAGATACGCAGTATTTT.

The sample holds a few counts of this clonotype. The chain combines TRBV12-3 or TRBV12-4 with TRBJ2-2, with D hard to call. V shed 1 base and J shed 3 bases, with 3 bases lying between them. CDR3 length: 13 residues. The CDR3 region is CASSLGHTGELFF. DNA of the CDR3: TGTGCCAGCAGTTTAGGCCACACCGGGGAGCTGTTTTTT.

A few counts support this clonotype. This chain uses TRBV6-5 with TRBJ1-2, with TRBD1 as a possible D gene (6 bases). The CDR3 sequence is 15 residues long. CDR1 and CDR2 (germline): MNHEY, SVGAGI. Trimming stripped 5 bases from V and 4 bases from J, with 17 bases between. CDR3 region: CASSRPSQGFYGYTF. CDR3 DNA: TGTGCCAGCAGTCGCCCGAGTCAGGGGTTCTATGGCTACACCTTC.

The chain couples TRBV28 to TRBJ2-5, with D unclear. The CDR3 has 14 residues. Germline assignment: CDR1 MDHEN and CDR2 SYDVKM. Trimming removed 5 bases from V and 1 base from J, with 11 bases in between. The CDR3 loop reads CASSQTPIQETQYF. For the CDR3, the DNA is TGTGCCAGCAGTCAAACACCGATCCAAGAGACCCAGTACTTC.

The chain uses TRBV11-2 and TRBJ2-2; unclear D gene. The CDR3 runs 16 residues. The ends were cut back, 2 bases at V and 2 bases at J, with 12 bases in the middle. The germline gives CDR1 SGHAT, CDR2 FQNNGV. CDR3 region: CASSLKGPTNTGELFF. CDR3 coding DNA: TGTGCCAGCAGCTTAAAAGGTCCAACCAACACCGGGGAGCTGTTTTTT.